The present entry profiles one T cell receptor beta chain with its context. Its matching antigen is unknown. The V gene's germline CDR1 is LNHNV and CDR2 YYDKDF (reference sequence). Trimming shortened V by 0 bases and J by 2 bases, and 16 bases separated the two germline ends. The CDR3 is made up of 17 amino acids. Time point meaning: blood 2 weeks post-SBRT. Treatment described: 15 Gy SBRT to primary tumor, nephrectomy 4 weeks later. The data were taken from a study of radiation and T cells in renal cell carcinoma. Clones were sequenced by immunoSEQ multiplex PCR, and TCRdb holds only the in-frame ones, with some missing. The repertoire includes some 70,000 clones, roughly 87% of them detected once, and nearly 6% sits in the top ten. General study results and limits: In blood, top tumor clones expanded by 2 weeks, shrinking by 4.

The clonotype originates from a man in his 60s with renal cell carcinoma. V gene TRBV15 combines with J gene TRBJ2-5, with D perhaps TRBD1 or TRBD2 (5 bases each). The sample in question was blood, obtained from a patient whose treatment included radiotherapy and nephrectomy. The CDR3 nucleotides are TGTGCCACCAGCAGAGAGAGACACGGGGCAGCTCAAGAGACCCAGTACTTC. Translating it yields CATSRERHGAAQETQYF.